This entry lists 25 T cell receptor beta chains sequenced from one sample in a study of OX40 agonist ivuxolimab in advanced cancers. The data were produced by immunoSEQ multiplex PCR, yet TCRdb's version contains in-frame clones alone and is incomplete. The data hold roughly 70,000 clones, with over 75% observed a single time. Source: CD4+ or CD8+ T cells sorted from blood, taken in a trial of the OX40 agonist ivuxolimab. All receptors derive from an adult with an advanced solid tumor such as melanoma, head and neck, liver or kidney cancer.

This chain connects TRBV6-5 to TRBJ1-2; possible D gene TRBD1, 5 bases. Germline V gene lookup returns CDR1 MNHEY and CDR2 SVGAGI. This CDR3 is 15 amino acids long. Trimming pared 0 bases from V and 4 bases from J, leaving 12 bases between. CDR3 region: CASSYSLGGGYGYTF. CDR3 coding DNA: TGTGCCAGCAGTTACTCACTTGGGGGGGGCTATGGCTACACCTTC.

The chain carries TRBV2 and TRBJ2-1; 8 bases line up with TRBD2. This CDR3 has 14 amino acids. Trimming cost V 5 bases and J 9 bases; bases outside gene matches: 9. CDR1 is SNHLY, CDR2 FYNNEI, per germline. The CDR3 reads CASSSGGGYSEQFF. For the CDR3, the DNA is TGTGCCAGCAGTAGCGGGGGAGGTTATAGTGAGCAGTTCTTC.

V and J are TRBV15 and TRBJ1-1, with 7 bases that match TRBD1. CDR1 LNHNV and CDR2 YYDKDF come from the germline V gene (reference sequence). This CDR3 is built from 15 residues. Germline trimming cut 3 bases from V and 0 bases from J; bases unmatched to any gene: 4. CDR3 nucleotides: TGTGCCACCAGCAGCAGGGGGAGGGTGAACACTGAAGCTTTCTTT. It is translated as CATSSRGRVNTEAFF.

This rearrangement joins TRBV7-9 to TRBJ1-3; D not certain. The CDR3 spans 13 residues. Trimming left V 5 bases short and J 2 bases short, with 7 bases between. The germline gives CDR1 SEHNR, CDR2 FQNEAQ (reference sequence). CDR3: CASSPVAGNTIYF. The DNA of the CDR3 is TGTGCCAGCAGCCCGGTGGCTGGAAACACCATATATTTT.

V and J are TRBV19 and TRBJ1-1; D gene uncertain. Germline CDR1 reads LNHDA; CDR2 reads SQIVND (reference sequence). The CDR3 runs to 13 residues. V was clipped by 8 bases and J by 5 bases, with 15 bases between them. CDR3 protein: CASGGETRTEAFF. The CDR3 DNA reads TGTGCCAGTGGAGGTGAGACACGAACTGAAGCTTTCTTT.

This chain links TRBV27 with TRBJ2-2; the D call may be TRBD1 or TRBD2 (5 bases each). The length of the CDR3 is 15 residues. The ends were cut back, 3 bases at V and 4 bases at J, with 12 bases in the middle. Germline CDR1 and CDR2: MNHEY and SMNVEV (reference sequence). The CDR3 sequence: CASSLRGVLTGELFF. The CDR3 nucleotides read TGTGCCAGCAGTTTGCGAGGGGTCCTCACCGGGGAGCTGTTTTTT.

The rearrangement uses TRBV6-5 and TRBJ2-7; D is perhaps TRBD2 (5 bases). Germline loops: CDR1 MNHEY, CDR2 SVGAGI. Trimming took off 0 bases at V and 3 bases at J, with 9 bases between the two ends. The CDR3 is made up of 14 amino acids. In nucleotides, the CDR3 is TGTGCCAGCAGTTACTCAGAGGGATTCTACGAGCAGTACTTC. It translates to CASSYSEGFYEQYF.

V usage is TRBV18 and J usage is TRBJ2-1; D gene unclear. V gave up 3 bases and J gave up 0 bases, with 9 bases separating them. CDR1 is KGHSH, CDR2 LQKENI, per germline. The CDR3 is 15 amino acids. Written as DNA, the CDR3 is TGTGCCAGCTCACCCGGGCGGAGCTCCTACAATGAGCAGTTCTTC. It translates to CASSPGRSSYNEQFF.

The V gene is TRBV5-6, the J gene TRBJ1-2; D call uncertain. The V and J ends lost 4 bases and 8 bases respectively, with 12 bases between them. The germline CDR1 and CDR2 sequences are SGHDT and YYEEEE. This CDR3 region has 12 residues. This CDR3 is CASSLSLGGYTF. CDR3 DNA sequence: TGTGCCAGCAGCCTGTCCCTGGGGGGCTACACCTTC.

This chain joins TRBV2 and TRBJ2-7, with D unresolved. The CDR3 has 15 residues. V lost 5 bases and J 4 bases, leaving 18 bases between the germline ends. Germline CDR1 reads SNHLY; CDR2 reads FYNNEI. The CDR3 spells CASSPDSVATYEQYF. In nucleotides, the CDR3 is TGTGCCAGCAGTCCCGACTCCGTCGCGACTTACGAGCAGTACTTC.

The chain employs TRBV19 and TRBJ1-6; no clear D gene. The CDR3 is 16 amino acids. V was trimmed by 3 bases and J by 5 bases, leaving 14 bases between them. CDR1 is LNHDA and CDR2 is SQIVND in the germline V gene (reference sequence). Here the CDR3 reads CASSMGPTTHNSPLHF. The CDR3 DNA follows: TGTGCCAGTAGTATGGGCCCAACCACCCATAATTCACCCCTCCACTTT.

The chain couples TRBV4-2 to TRBJ2-3, with 8 bases that match TRBD2. Per the germline V gene, CDR1 is LGHNA and CDR2 is YNFKEQ. With 3 bases clipped from V and 3 bases from J, the junction kept 14 bases outside the gene matches. The length of the CDR3 is 18 residues. The CDR3 coding sequence is TGTGCCAGCAGCCAGAGTGCCCGCGGGGGGCGCTTAACAGATACGCAGTATTTT. Translation: CASSQSARGGRLTDTQYF.

The chain recombines TRBV19 with TRBJ2-3; D might be TRBD2 (5 bases). Germline V lookup: CDR1 LNHDA, CDR2 SQIVND (reference sequence). This CDR3 comprises 14 residues. Trimming stripped 8 bases from V and 2 bases from J, with 14 bases between. The DNA for the CDR3 is TGTGCCAGTCGACGGGAACTGTACACAGATACGCAGTATTTT. It codes for CASRRELYTDTQYF. Using reference TRBV19 and TRBJ2-3 for the parts outside the CDR3, the full variable domain is DGGITQSPKYLFRKEGQNVTLSCEQNLNHDAMYWYRQDPGQGLRLIYYSQIVNDFQKGDIAEGYSVSREKKESFPLTVTSAQKNPTAFYLCASRRELYTDTQYFGPGTRLTVL.

This chain uses TRBV6-6 with TRBJ1-1; the match to TRBD1 covers 9 bases. This CDR3 has 14 residues. Germline V gene lookup returns CDR1 MNHNY and CDR2 SVGAGI (reference sequence). V was pared by 6 bases and J by 4 bases, with 6 bases of the junction left unmatched. CDR3 region: CASSSGQGSTEAFF. The CDR3 nucleotides are TGTGCCAGCAGCTCCGGACAGGGGTCCACTGAAGCTTTCTTT.

The chain joins TRBV6-6 to TRBJ2-5; D is possibly TRBD2 (6 bases). V was shortened by 7 bases and J by 4 bases, with 13 bases between the two germline ends. The germline CDR1 and CDR2 sequences are MNHNY and SVGAGI (reference sequence). The CDR3 length is 13 residues. CDR3 nucleotide sequence: TGTGCCAGCACTCCGGGACTGTTAGAGACCCAGTACTTC. Its translation: CASTPGLLETQYF.

This clone was seen more than once but under ten times. This chain connects TRBV6-1 to TRBJ2-3; 8 positions agree with TRBD1. From germline, CDR1 is MNHNS and CDR2 SASEGT. The trim removed 10 bases at V and 2 bases at J, leaving 5 bases unmatched. This CDR3 has 13 amino acids. The CDR3: CAIGDRNTDTQYF. DNA for the CDR3: TGTGCCATAGGGGACAGGAACACAGATACGCAGTATTTT.

The genes are TRBV6-6 and TRBJ1-4; 8 nucleotides match TRBD1. The J segment lost 8 bases and the V segment lost 2 bases, leaving 4 bases of the junction unmatched. This CDR3 contains 14 residues. Germline V lookup: CDR1 MNHNY, CDR2 SVGAGI (reference sequence). The CDR3 reads CASSYRTGWEKLFF. Written as DNA, the CDR3 is TGTGCCAGCAGTTACAGGACAGGGTGGGAAAAACTGTTTTTT.

The sample holds one count of this clone. V and J are TRBV7-2 and TRBJ1-4, with D tentatively TRBD1 (6 bases). Trimming pared 6 bases from V and 3 bases from J, leaving 11 bases between. The germline V gene has CDR1 SGHTA and CDR2 FQGNSA. The CDR3 has 14 amino acids. In DNA form, the CDR3 reads TGTGCCAGCAGTCAGGGGTTGTCTAATGAAAAACTGTTTTTT. Its translation: CASSQGLSNEKLFF.

J is TRBJ2-7 and V is TRBV7-2; 13 bases align to TRBD2. V dropped 1 base and J dropped 5; count of bases not matched to a gene: 2. The CDR3 sequence is 15 residues long. Germline loops: CDR1 SGHTA, CDR2 FQGNSA. DNA of the CDR3: TGTGCCAGCAGCTTAGAACTAGCGGGGGGGGACGAGCAGTACTTC. As protein: CASSLELAGGDEQYF.

The CDR3 bases are TGTGCCAGCAGGACAGGGGGCAGGACAGATACGCAGTATTTT. Encoded protein: CASRTGGRTDTQYF. The chain links TRBV7-2 to TRBJ2-3, with 10 bases fitting TRBD1. The trim removed 6 bases at V and 3 bases at J, leaving 3 bases unmatched. Germline V lookup: CDR1 SGHTA, CDR2 FQGNSA. This CDR3 comprises 14 residues.

This sequence joins TRBV7-2 and TRBJ2-7, with TRBD1 matching over 8 bases. With V trimmed by 3 bases and J by 2 bases, 6 bases remained unmatched. Germline CDR1 is SGHTA and CDR2 is FQGNSA. The CDR3 extends over 15 amino acids. Here the CDR3 DNA reads TGTGCCAGCAGCTTCACCGGGACAGGTACCTACGAGCAGTACTTC. This encodes CASSFTGTGTYEQYF.

This chain uses TRBV5-5 with TRBJ1-2; 7 nucleotides line up with TRBD1. The CDR3 has 14 residues. The J segment lost 0 bases and the V segment lost 4 bases, leaving 3 bases of the junction unmatched. From germline, CDR1 is SGHKS and CDR2 YYEKEE (reference sequence). CDR3 nucleotide sequence: TGTGCCAGCAGCCCCGACAGGGCTAACTATGGCTACACCTTC. This sequence encodes CASSPDRANYGYTF.

The genes are TRBV29-1 and TRBJ2-3, with D possibly TRBD2 on 5 matching bases. Trimming took 5 bases from V and 6 from J, leaving 18 bases between them. The CDR3 loop spans 14 amino acids. Germline V gene data show CDR1 as SQVTM and CDR2 as ANQGSEA. In nucleotides, the CDR3 is TGCAGCGTTTCCAGCGGAATCACTTCGGATACGCAGTATTTT. Its translation is CSVSSGITSDTQYF.

This clone has a single count. The rearrangement joins TRBV13 to TRBJ1-2; possibly TRBD1 for D (6 bases). This CDR3 has 15 amino acids. Germline V CDR1 and CDR2: PRHDT, FYEKMQ (reference sequence). Trimming cost V 5 bases and J 8 bases, with 21 bases left between them. This CDR3 reads CASSRTPRDTRGYTF. In DNA form, the CDR3 reads TGTGCCAGCAGCCGGACACCACGGGACACTCGGGGCTACACCTTC. Based on the CDR3 plus reference TRBV13 and TRBJ1-2, the full variable domain is AAGVIQSPRHLIKEKRETATLKCYPIPRHDTVYWYQQGPGQDPQFLISFYEKMQSDKGSIPDRFSAQQFSDYHSELNMSSLELGDSALYFCASSRTPRDTRGYTFGSGTRLTVV.

The rearrangement links TRBV27 to TRBJ2-7, with unresolved D. This CDR3 contains 14 residues. CDR1 is MNHEY and CDR2 is SMNVEV in the germline V gene (reference sequence). Trimming cost V 8 bases and J 1 base, with 15 bases left between them. CDR3 DNA sequence: TGTGCCAGCCGAAAAGAAGGTCAGTCCTACGAGCAGTACTTC. It codes for CASRKEGQSYEQYF.